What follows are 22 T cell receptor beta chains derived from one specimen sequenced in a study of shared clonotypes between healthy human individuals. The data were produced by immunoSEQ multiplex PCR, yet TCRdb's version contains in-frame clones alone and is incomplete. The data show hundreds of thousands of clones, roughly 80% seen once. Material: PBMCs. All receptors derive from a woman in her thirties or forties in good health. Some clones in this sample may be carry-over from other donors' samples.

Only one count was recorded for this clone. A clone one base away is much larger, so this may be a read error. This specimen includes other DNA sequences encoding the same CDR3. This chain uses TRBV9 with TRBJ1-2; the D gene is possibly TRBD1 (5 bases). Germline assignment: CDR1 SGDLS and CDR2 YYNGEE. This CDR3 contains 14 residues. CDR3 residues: CASSARQSHYGYTF. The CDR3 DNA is TGTGCCAGCAGCGCGCGACAGAGTCACTATGGCTACACTTTC.

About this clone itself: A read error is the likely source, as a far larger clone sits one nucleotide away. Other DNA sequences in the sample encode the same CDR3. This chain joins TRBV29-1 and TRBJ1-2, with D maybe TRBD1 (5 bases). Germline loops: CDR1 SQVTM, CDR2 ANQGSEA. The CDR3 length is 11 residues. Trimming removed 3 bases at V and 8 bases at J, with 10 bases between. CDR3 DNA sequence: TGCAGCGTTGAGAGAGGGGAGGGCTACACCTTC. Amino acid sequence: CSVERGEGYTF.

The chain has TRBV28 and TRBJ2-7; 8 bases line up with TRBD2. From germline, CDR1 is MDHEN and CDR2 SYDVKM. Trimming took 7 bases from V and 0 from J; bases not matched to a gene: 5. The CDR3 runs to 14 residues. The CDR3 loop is CASTQRERSYEQYF. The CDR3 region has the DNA TGTGCCAGCACCCAGCGGGAGCGCTCCTACGAGCAGTACTTC.

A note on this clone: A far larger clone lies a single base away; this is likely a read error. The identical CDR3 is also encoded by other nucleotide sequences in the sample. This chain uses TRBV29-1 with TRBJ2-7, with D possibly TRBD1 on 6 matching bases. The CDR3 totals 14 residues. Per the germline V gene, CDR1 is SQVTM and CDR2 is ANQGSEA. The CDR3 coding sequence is TGCAGCGTTCTCAAGGATCAGGGGAGCTACGAGCAGTATTTC. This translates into CSVLKDQGSYEQYF.

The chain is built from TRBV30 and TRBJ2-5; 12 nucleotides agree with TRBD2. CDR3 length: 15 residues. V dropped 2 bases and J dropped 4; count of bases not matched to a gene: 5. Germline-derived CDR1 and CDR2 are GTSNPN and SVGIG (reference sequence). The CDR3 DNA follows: TGTGCCTGGAGTCCCCGACTAGCGGGAGCAGAGACCCAGTACTTC. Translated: CAWSPRLAGAETQYF.

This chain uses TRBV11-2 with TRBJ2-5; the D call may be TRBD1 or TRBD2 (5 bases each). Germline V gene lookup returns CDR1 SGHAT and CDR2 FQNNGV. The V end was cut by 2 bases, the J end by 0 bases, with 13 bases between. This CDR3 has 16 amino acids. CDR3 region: CASSLNGAAYQETQYF. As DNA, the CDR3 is TGTGCCAGCAGCTTAAACGGGGCGGCGTACCAAGAGACCCAGTACTTC.

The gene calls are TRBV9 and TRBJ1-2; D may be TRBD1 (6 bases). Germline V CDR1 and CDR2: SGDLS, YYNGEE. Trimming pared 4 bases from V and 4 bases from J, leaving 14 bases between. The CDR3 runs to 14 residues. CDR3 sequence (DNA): TGTGCCAGCAGCCTCCTCGGGACACCCTATGGCTACACCTTC. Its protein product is CASSLLGTPYGYTF.

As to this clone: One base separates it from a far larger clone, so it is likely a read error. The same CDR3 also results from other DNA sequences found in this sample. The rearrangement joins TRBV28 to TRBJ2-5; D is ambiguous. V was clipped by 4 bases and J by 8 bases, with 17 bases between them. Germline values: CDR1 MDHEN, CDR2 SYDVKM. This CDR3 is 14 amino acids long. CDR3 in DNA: TGTGCCAGCAGTTCCCGAGACGAAGGAGAAACCCAGTACTTC. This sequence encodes CASSSRDEGETQYF.

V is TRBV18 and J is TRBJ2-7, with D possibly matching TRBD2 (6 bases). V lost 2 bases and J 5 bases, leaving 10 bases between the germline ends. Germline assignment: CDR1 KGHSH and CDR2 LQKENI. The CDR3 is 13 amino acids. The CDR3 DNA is TGTGCCAGCTCACCAGGGACTCTTGACGAGCAGTACTTC. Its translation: CASSPGTLDEQYF. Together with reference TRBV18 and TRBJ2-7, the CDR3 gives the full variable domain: NAGVMQNPRHLVRRRGQEARLRCSPMKGHSHVYWYRQLPEEGLKFMVYLQKENIIDESGMPKERFSAEFPKEGPSILRIQQVVRGDSAAYFCASSPGTLDEQYFGPGTRLTVT.

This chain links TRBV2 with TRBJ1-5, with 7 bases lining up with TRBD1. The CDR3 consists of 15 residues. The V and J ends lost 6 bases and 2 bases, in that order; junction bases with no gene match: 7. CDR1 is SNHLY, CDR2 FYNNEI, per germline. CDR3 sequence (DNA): TGTGCCAGCAGGGAGGGGGCAGAGGGCAATCAGCCCCAGCATTTT. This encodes CASREGAEGNQPQHF.

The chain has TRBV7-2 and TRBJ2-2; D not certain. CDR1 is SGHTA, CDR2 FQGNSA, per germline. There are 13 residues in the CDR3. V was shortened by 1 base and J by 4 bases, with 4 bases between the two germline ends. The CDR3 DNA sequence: TGTGCCAGCAGCTTAGGGTTCACCGGGGAGCTGTTTTTT. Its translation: CASSLGFTGELFF.

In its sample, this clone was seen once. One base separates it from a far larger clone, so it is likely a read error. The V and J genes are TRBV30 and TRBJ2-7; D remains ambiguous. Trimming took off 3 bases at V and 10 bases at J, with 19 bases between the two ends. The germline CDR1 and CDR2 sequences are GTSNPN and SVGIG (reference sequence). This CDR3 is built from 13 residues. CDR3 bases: TGTGCCTGGAGCGATACTTACAAGTCCAAACAGTACTTC. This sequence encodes CAWSDTYKSKQYF.

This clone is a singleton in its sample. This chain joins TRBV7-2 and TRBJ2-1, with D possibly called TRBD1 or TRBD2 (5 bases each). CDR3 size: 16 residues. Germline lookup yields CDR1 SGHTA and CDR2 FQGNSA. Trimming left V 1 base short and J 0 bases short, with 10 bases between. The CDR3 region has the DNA TGTGCCAGCAGCTTAGTAACGGGACCCTCCTACAATGAGCAGTTCTTC. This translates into CASSLVTGPSYNEQFF.

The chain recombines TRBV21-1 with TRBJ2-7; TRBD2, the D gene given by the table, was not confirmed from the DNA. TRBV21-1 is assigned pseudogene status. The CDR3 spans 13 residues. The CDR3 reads CASSCRGADEQYF. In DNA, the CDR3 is TGTGCCAGCAGCTGTCGGGGGGCGGACGAGCAGTACTTC.

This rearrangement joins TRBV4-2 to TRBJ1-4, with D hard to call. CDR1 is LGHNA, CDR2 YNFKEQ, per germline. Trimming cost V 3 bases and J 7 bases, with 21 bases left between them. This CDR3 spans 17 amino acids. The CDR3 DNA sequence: TGTGCCAGCAGCCACCCCAAAGTTGGGAGGCAGACTGAAAAACTGTTTTTT. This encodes CASSHPKVGRQTEKLFF.

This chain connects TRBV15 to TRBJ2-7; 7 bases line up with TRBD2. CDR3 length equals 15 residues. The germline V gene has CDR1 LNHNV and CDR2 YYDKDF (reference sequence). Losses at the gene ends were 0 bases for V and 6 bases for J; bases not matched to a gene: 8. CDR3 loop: CATSRDWVRGGEQYF. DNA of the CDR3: TGTGCCACCAGCAGAGATTGGGTCCGCGGGGGCGAGCAGTACTTC. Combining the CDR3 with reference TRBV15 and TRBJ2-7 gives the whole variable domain DAMVIQNPRYQVTQFGKPVTLSCSQTLNHNVMYWYQQKSSQAPKLLFHYYDKDFNNEADTPDNFQSRRPNTSFCFLDIRSPGLGDTAMYLCATSRDWVRGGEQYFGPGTRLTVT.

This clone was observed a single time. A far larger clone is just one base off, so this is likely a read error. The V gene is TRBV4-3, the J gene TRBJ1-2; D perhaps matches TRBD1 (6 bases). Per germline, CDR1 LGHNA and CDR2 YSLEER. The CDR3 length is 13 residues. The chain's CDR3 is CASSHGRGYGCTF. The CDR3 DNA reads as TGCGCCAGCAGCCATGGCAGGGGATATGGCTGCACCTTC.

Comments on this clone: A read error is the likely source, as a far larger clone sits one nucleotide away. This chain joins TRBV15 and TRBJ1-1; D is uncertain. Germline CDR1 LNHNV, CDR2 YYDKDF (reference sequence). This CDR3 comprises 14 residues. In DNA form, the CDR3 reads TGTGCCACCAGCAGAGGGAGGGTTGGCACTGAAGCTTCCTTT. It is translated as CATSRGRVGTEASF.

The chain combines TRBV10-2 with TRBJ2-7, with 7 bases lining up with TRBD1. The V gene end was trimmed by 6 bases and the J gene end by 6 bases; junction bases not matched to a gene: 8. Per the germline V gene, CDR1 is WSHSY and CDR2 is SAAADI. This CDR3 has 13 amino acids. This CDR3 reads CASRTDRVSEQYF. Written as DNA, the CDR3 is TGCGCCAGCAGAACTGACAGGGTGAGCGAGCAGTACTTC.

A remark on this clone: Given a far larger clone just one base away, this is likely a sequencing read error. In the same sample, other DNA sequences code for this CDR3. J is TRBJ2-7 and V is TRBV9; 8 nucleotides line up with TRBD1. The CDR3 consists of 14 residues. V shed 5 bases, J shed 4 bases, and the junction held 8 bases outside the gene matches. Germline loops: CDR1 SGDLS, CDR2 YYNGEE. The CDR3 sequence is CASSPRTGNYEQYF. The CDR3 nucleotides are TGTGCCAGCAGTCCCCGGACAGGGAATTACGAGCAGTACTTC.

The CDR3 sequence is CASSLVTDTGELFF. The CDR3 DNA reads TGTGCCAGCAGCTTAGTTACAGACACCGGGGAGCTGTTTTTT. The chain couples TRBV11-2 to TRBJ2-2, with D unresolved. Between the trimmed V and J ends, which lost 1 base and 3 bases, there was a span of 6 bases. The CDR3 is 14 residues long. CDR1 and CDR2 (germline): SGHAT, FQNNGV.

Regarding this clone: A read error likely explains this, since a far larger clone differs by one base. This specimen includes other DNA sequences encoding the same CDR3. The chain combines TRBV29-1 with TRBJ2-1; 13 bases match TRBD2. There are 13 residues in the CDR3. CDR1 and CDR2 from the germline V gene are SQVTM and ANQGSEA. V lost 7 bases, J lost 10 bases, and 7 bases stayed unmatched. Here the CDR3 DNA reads TGCAGCGCTGGACTAGCGGGAGCTGGAGAGCAGTTCTTC. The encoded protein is CSAGLAGAGEQFF.